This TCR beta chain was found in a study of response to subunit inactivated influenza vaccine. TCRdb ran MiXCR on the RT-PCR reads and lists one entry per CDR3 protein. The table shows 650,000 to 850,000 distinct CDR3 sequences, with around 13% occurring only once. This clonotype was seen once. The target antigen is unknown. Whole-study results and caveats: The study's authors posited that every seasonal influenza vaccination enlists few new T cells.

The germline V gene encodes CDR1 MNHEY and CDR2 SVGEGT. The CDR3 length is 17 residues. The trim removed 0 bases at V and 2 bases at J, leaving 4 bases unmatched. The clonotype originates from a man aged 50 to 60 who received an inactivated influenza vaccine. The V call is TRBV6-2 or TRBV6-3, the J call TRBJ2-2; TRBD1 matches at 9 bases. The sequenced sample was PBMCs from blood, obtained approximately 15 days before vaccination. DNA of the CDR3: TGTGCCAGCAGTTACTCGGGACAGGGTTTTAACACCGGGGAGCTGTTTTTT. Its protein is CASSYSGQGFNTGELFF.